This is a list of T cell receptor beta chains from one sample in a study of regulatory T cells in long-lasting Graves disease. TCRdb processed the multiplex PCR reads anew with MiXCR; each CDR3 protein has one entry. The table lists 400,000 to 600,000 distinct CDR3 sequences, about a fifth of them singletons, with about 7% in the top ten. Here the sequenced sample was peripheral blood mononuclear cells (PBMCs), taken when the disease was refractory, from a patient treated with antithyroid drugs. These receptors were collected from a female donor with Graves disease. The CDR3 runs from the conserved cysteine through the conserved F or W. A D gene is named only where the DNA matches it firmly. The listing skips clone size in some rows; elsewhere it reads once, few, many or a size class.

CDR3 DNA	CDR3 protein	J gene	clone size	D gene	V gene
TGTGCCAGTGGGGGACAGCCTTACAATGAGCAGTTCTTC	CASGGQPYNEQFF	TRBJ2-1	-	TRBD1	TRBV28
TGTGCCATCAGTCCACTTCAACTTACAGGGGGCTGGGTTGACACTGAAGCTTTCTTT	CAISPLQLTGGWVDTEAFF	TRBJ1-1	many	TRBD1	TRBV10-3
TGTGCCAGCAGCTTGGAGTTAGCGGGAGGATCCGGGGAGCTGTTTTTT	CASSLELAGGSGELFF	TRBJ2-2	-	TRBD2	TRBV5-6
TGTGCCAGCAGTTACTCATCCGGGGGCGGTGGAGCTTTCTTT	CASSYSSGGGGAFF	TRBJ1-1	many	-	TRBV6-9
TGTGCCAGCAGTTCCGGGACAGGCAGAGGCGAGCAGTACTTC	CASSSGTGRGEQYF	TRBJ2-7	few	TRBD1	TRBV28
TGTGCCAGCAGGGCGTGGGAGGCTGGAAACACCATATATTTT	CASRAWEAGNTIYF	TRBJ1-3	-	-	TRBV2
TGTGCCAGCAGTTTGGGGACAGGGGGCCGTAGCAATCAGCCCCAGCATTTT	CASSLGTGGRSNQPQHF	TRBJ1-5	many	TRBD1	TRBV28
TGTGCCAGCAGTTACTCTCCTGGCCCCGTCGATGGCTACACCTTC	CASSYSPGPVDGYTF	TRBJ1-2	-	-	TRBV6-5
TGTGCCACCAGCCCGGGACTAGCGGGGAGAGGTGGAGAGACCCAGTACTTC	CATSPGLAGRGGETQYF	TRBJ2-5	many	TRBD2	TRBV24-1
TGTGCCAGCAGTCCTCAGGGACTAGCAGACTACAATGAGCAGTTCTTC	CASSPQGLADYNEQFF	TRBJ2-1	few	TRBD2	TRBV12-3/TRBV12-4
TGTGCCAGCAGCAGGGACAGTCTTGGTTCTGAAGCTTTCTTT	CASSRDSLGSEAFF	TRBJ1-1	-	TRBD1	TRBV3-1
TGTGCCAGCACCCACCGGGTCGGCGGGGGTGCCACCGGGGAGCTGTTTTTT	CASTHRVGGGATGELFF	TRBJ2-2	many	TRBD2	TRBV6-2/TRBV6-3
TGTGCCAGCAGTTTAGCCCCGGACAGCACCTACGAGCAGTACTTC	CASSLAPDSTYEQYF	TRBJ2-7	many	-	TRBV28
TGTGCCAGCATACCCTCAGGGGCGGCCAAAAACATTCAGTACTTC	CASIPSGAAKNIQYF	TRBJ2-4	many	-	TRBV11-1
TGCAGTGCCCTCGAAGGACAGCCCGTATACTATGGCTACACCTTC	CSALEGQPVYYGYTF	TRBJ1-2	-	-	TRBV20-1
TGTGCCAGCAGCCCCATGTTAGCGAGGGGTGAGCAGTTCTTC	CASSPMLARGEQFF	TRBJ2-1	-	-	TRBV27
TGTGCCAGCAGCCCCCCGGGACTAGCGGGAGTAGATACGCAGTATTTT	CASSPPGLAGVDTQYF	TRBJ2-3	once	TRBD2	TRBV7-2
TGTGCCAGCAGTCCCCGACTCTTACTCTACAATGAGCAGTTCTTC	CASSPRLLLYNEQFF	TRBJ2-1	-	-	TRBV12-3/TRBV12-4
TGTGCCAGCAGTTACGACCGGGCCCCAGGACCCTACGAGCAGTACTTC	CASSYDRAPGPYEQYF	TRBJ2-7	-	-	TRBV6-2/TRBV6-3
TGTGCCAGCAGCGGATCCGGGACTAACCAAGAGACCCAGTACTTC	CASSGSGTNQETQYF	TRBJ2-5	many	TRBD2	TRBV9
TGTGCCAGCAGCCTGACAGGGGGCAACGAGCAGTACTTC	CASSLTGGNEQYF	TRBJ2-7	-	TRBD1	TRBV7-2
TGCGCCAGCAGACTGGGACCCAGCACAGATACGCAGTATTTT	CASRLGPSTDTQYF	TRBJ2-3	-	-	TRBV5-1
TGCAGCGGGTGGAATCTGACAGCAAACTATGGCTACACCTTC	CSGWNLTANYGYTF	TRBJ1-2	-	-	TRBV29-1
TGTGCCAGCAGTTTGTCTACCAACACCGGGGAGCTGTTTTTT	CASSLSTNTGELFF	TRBJ2-2	many	-	TRBV7-9
TGTGCCTGGCAGCGGAATACCGGGGAGCTGTTTTTT	CAWQRNTGELFF	TRBJ2-2	-	-	TRBV30
TGTGCCAGCAGTCCGGACAGGGTGTCCGGGGAGCTGTTTTTT	CASSPDRVSGELFF	TRBJ2-2	-	TRBD1	TRBV6-2/TRBV6-3
TGCAGTGCTAGAGAAGAACAGGGGGCGAGTAGGAATGGCTACACCTTC	CSAREEQGASRNGYTF	TRBJ1-2	many	TRBD1	TRBV20-1
TGCGCCAGCAGACCCGGGGGGTGGGATGAGCAGTTCTTC	CASRPGGWDEQFF	TRBJ2-1	-	TRBD2	TRBV5-1
TGTGCCAGCAGTGAGAACTACAGGTTTAGCTCCTACAATGAGCAGTTCTTC	CASSENYRFSSYNEQFF	TRBJ2-1	-	-	TRBV25-1
TGTGCCAGCACCATCGACAGTTTGAACACTGAAGCTTTCTTT	CASTIDSLNTEAFF	TRBJ1-1	many	-	TRBV28